Ten or more counts support the clone carrying this TCR beta chain. This record belongs to a study of T cells in Graves' hyperthyroidism and ophthalmopathy. The CDR3 covers 15 residues. V lost 5 bases to trimming and J lost 8 bases; unmatched junction nucleotides: 10. Diagnostic decisions used clinical symptoms, serum thyroxine and TRAb, thyroid ultrasound and orbital computed tomography. RNA transcripts served as the template for amplifying TCR beta CDR3 regions. Using the HTBI primer set, a first-round RT-PCR was run on the TCR CDR3. TCRdb re-analysed the multiplex PCR reads in MiXCR, keeping a single row per CDR3 protein. The profile shows 600,000 to 850,000 distinct CDR3 sequences, over 15% of them singletons.

The sequenced sample consisted of blood. This TCR derives from a woman aged 45-60 years with Graves' hyperthyroidism that later progressed to Graves' ophthalmopathy. V gene TRBV12-3 or TRBV12-4 combines with J gene TRBJ1-4; the match to TRBD1 covers 8 bases. CDR3 residues: CASSRRSHRGEKLFF. The CDR3 coding sequence is TGTGCCAGCAGTCGCAGGAGCCACAGGGGGGAAAAACTGTTTTTT.